This T cell receptor beta chain is from a study of regulatory T cells in long-lasting Graves disease (dated by TCRdb to about 2021). General notes on the study: Newly diagnosed Graves' disease patients had taken antithyroid drugs for less than 3 months. Peripheral blood TCR sequencing and RNA sequencing compared persistent Graves' disease patients with newly diagnosed Graves' disease patients. The study was registered as a clinical trial and conducted in China. TCR sequencing covered roughly 13 persistent and about 20 newly diagnosed Graves' disease patients, some 35 samples in total. General findings and caveats noted by the study authors: Lower TCR Shannon entropy and fewer highly expanded clones were observed in persistent Graves' disease patients than in newly diagnosed patients, which suggested clonal expansion. As a limitation, the authors acknowledged that the small sample size may reduce accuracy. Sequencing and analysis were restricted to the TCR beta chain. Peripheral blood alone was examined, since thyroid tissue, which constituted the primary lesion, could not be accessed. A larger number of public clonotypes was shared among persistent patients (around 2,700) than among newly diagnosed patients (about 990).

Libraries were built with multiplex PCR. The data were produced on an Illumina HiSeq 4000. TCR beta libraries were built with iRepertoire HTBI primers and Arm-PCR amplification of CDR3 regions. Before sequencing, the PCR products underwent gel purification. Per the authors' processing: Across samples, about 64 TRBV and 13 to 15 TRBJ segments were identified and used for gene usage analysis of CDR3 amino acid clonotypes. COPE and FqMerger were used to merge the filtered high-quality paired reads into contigs. BLAST was used to align contigs to IMGT TRBV, TRBD and TRBJ reference genes, and CDR3 was defined according to IMGT. Any clonotype with a frequency above 0.1% was classified as a highly expanded clone. Shannon entropy served as the measure of repertoire diversity, while the Gini coefficient captured V-J evenness. A clonotype found in more than one individual was treated as public. TCRdb redid the processing of the public reads, applying fastp at Q25 and MiXCR, and retained in-frame beta chains. Each entry is one CDR3 protein sequence, shown with its most common DNA and genes. Clone size and V and J calls follow TCRdb, not the original study. Across this sample there are 320,000 or so distinct CDR3 sequences, with under 20% seen only once. The ten biggest clones cover less than 45% of the sample.

This clonotype was counted many times. Its target antigen remains unknown. The input lacks base qualities; no much larger clone sits a single base away. The time point label for this specimen denotes: newly diagnosed GD, antithyroid drugs for less than 3 months. For both TCR sequencing and RNA sequencing, RNA was extracted from PBMCs using TRIzol. The diagnosis of Graves' disease followed American Thyroid Association guidelines. Patients were recruited from an endocrinology department in Xi'an, China. Each patient gave 7.5 to 10 milliliters of peripheral blood, collected in an EDTA anticoagulant tube. Ficoll Paque Plus density gradient separation was used to isolate PBMCs, and no further T cell sorting was performed. An Agilent 2100 Bioanalyzer and agarose gel were used to check RNA quality, and a NanoDrop 2000 was used to measure RNA concentration. The sample in question was peripheral blood mononuclear cells (PBMCs), obtained at new diagnosis, from a patient treated with antithyroid drugs. The TCR originated in a female donor with Graves disease.

CDR3 reads: CASSEAGRGLNYGYTF. The nucleotides are TGTGCCAGCAGTGAAGCGGGCAGGGGTCTAAACTATGGCTACACCTTC. The chain is assembled from TRBV6-2 or TRBV6-3 and TRBJ1-2; the best D guess is TRBD1, with 6 bases matching. As encoded in the germline V gene, CDR1 is MNHEY while CDR2 is SVGEGT. The junction shows trimming of 5 bases on V and 2 bases on J, plus 18 bases between the germline ends. The CDR3 spans 16 residues, from the cysteine through the phenylalanine. Just the 48-base CDR3 DNA is kept, in frame starting at base 1.